The clone carrying this T cell receptor (beta chain) came up many times. Antigen: not known. This CDR3 has 15 amino acids. V was pared by 2 bases and J by 3 bases, with 11 bases between. The entry originates in a study of T cells after yellow fever vaccination. Overall study: Any fraction with a low cell number was prepared using SMART-Seq v4 Ultra Low Input. Study-level points and caveats: Some clonotypes, a small share, were shared between CD4 and CD8 compartments.

As TCR cDNA was made by 5'RACE template switching, a universal primer site and UMIs were added. One entry per CDR3 protein results from TCRdb running MiXCR on the 5' RACE reads. Altogether 250,000 or so distinct CDR3 sequences are present, approximately 3.8% being singletons, with the ten largest covering over 15%. Sequenced here: PBMCs, sampled 15 days after the yellow fever booster vaccination. The receptor comes from a man aged 18-30 years who received the YFV17D yellow fever vaccine. The chain joins TRBV12-3 or TRBV12-4 to TRBJ2-1; D not resolved. For the CDR3, the DNA is TGTGCCAGCAGTTTAAGCTGGCCGAGCTACAATGAGCAGTTCTTC. It is translated as CASSLSWPSYNEQFF.